These 23 T cell receptor beta chains were sequenced from one sample in a study of Graves' ophthalmopathy and Graves' hyperthyroidism. The sequenced template was RNA, covering the TCR beta CDR3 region. HTBI primers were employed in first-round RT-PCR, then a second-round multiplex PCR followed. TCRdb itself ran the multiplex PCR reads through MiXCR, one entry per CDR3 protein. Found here are about 210,000 distinct CDR3 sequences, over 25% of them singletons; the top ten hold approximately 8.6%. Sequencing was carried out using peripheral blood. These receptors all come from a man aged 50-59 years with Graves' ophthalmopathy.

This clonotype appeared many times. A much larger clone lies a single base off, so this may be a read error. Lacking the conserved final phenylalanine or tryptophan, this CDR3 likely reflects a read error. J is TRBJ2-7 and V is TRBV6-1; D is unresolved. Trimming pared 6 bases from V and 4 bases from J, leaving 10 bases between. This CDR3 has 12 residues. The germline V gene has CDR1 MNHNS and CDR2 SASEGT. The CDR3 sequence is CASSSTVYEQYL. CDR3 DNA: TGTGCCAGCAGCAGCACAGTTTACGAGCAGTACCTC.

The chain links TRBV7-2 to TRBJ1-5; 7 bases map to TRBD1. The germline V gene has CDR1 SGHTA and CDR2 FQGNSA. This CDR3 is 13 amino acids long. Trimming removed 8 bases from V and 6 bases from J; junction bases left unmatched: 7. CDR3 in amino acids: CASALTGRQPQHF. CDR3 sequence (DNA): TGTGCCAGCGCCCTGACAGGGCGTCAGCCCCAGCATTTT.

V usage is TRBV30 and J usage is TRBJ1-1, with D hard to call. The CDR3 runs to 13 residues. CDR1 and CDR2 from the germline V gene are GTSNPN and SVGIG (reference sequence). Trimming stripped 2 bases from V and 6 bases from J, with 13 bases between. CDR3 amino acids: CAWSLGRYSEAFF. CDR3 nucleotide sequence: TGTGCCTGGAGTTTAGGGAGGTACTCTGAAGCTTTCTTT.

This clonotype was picked up many times. The genes are TRBV6-5 and TRBJ1-2; 9 nucleotides align to TRBD1. The J segment lost 4 bases and the V segment lost 6 bases, leaving 6 bases of the junction unmatched. The CDR3 runs 14 residues. Germline CDR1 and CDR2: MNHEY and SVGAGI. The CDR3 region has the DNA TGTGCCAGCAGAACGGGGACAGGGATCTATGGCTACACCTTC. Translation gives CASRTGTGIYGYTF.

This clonotype was observed a single time. The chain links TRBV28 to TRBJ2-5; 11 bases map to TRBD2. The germline V gene encodes CDR1 MDHEN and CDR2 SYDVKM. The CDR3 consists of 16 residues. With V trimmed by 1 base and J by 2 bases, 3 bases remained unmatched. CDR3 nucleotides: TGTGCCAGCAGTTTATACGGGACTAGCGGACAAGAGACCCAGTACTTC. Its translation is CASSLYGTSGQETQYF.

This clonotype was found many times. The genes are TRBV3-1 and TRBJ2-7; 10 bases are a match to TRBD2. The trim removed 8 bases at V and 0 bases at J, leaving 7 bases unmatched. Germline assignment: CDR1 LGHDT and CDR2 YNNKEL (reference sequence). The CDR3 covers 15 residues. The CDR3 DNA reads as TGTGCCAGCCCGACTAGCGGGCCCAGCTCCTACGAGCAGTACTTC. Its translation: CASPTSGPSSYEQYF.

This clonotype was picked up many times. The rearrangement joins TRBV12-3 or TRBV12-4 to TRBJ1-3, with a possible D match to TRBD1 (5 bases). This CDR3 contains 15 residues. Trimming pared 6 bases from V and 1 base from J, leaving 13 bases between. The CDR3 sequence: CASSPLRQSGNTIYF. The CDR3 nucleotides read TGTGCCAGCAGCCCCCTTCGACAGTCTGGAAACACCATATATTTT.

This clonotype was observed at least ten times. The genes are TRBV30 and TRBJ2-2, with D perhaps matching TRBD2 (6 bases). The germline gives CDR1 GTSNPN, CDR2 SVGIG (reference sequence). Trimming took 2 bases from V and 6 from J, leaving 10 bases between them. This CDR3 spans 13 amino acids. The CDR3 nucleotides are TGTGCCTGGAGTATGACGGGGGCCGGGGAGCTGTTTTTT. Translation: CAWSMTGAGELFF.

In its sample, this clonotype was seen a few times. J is TRBJ1-1 and V is TRBV28; 8 nucleotides line up with TRBD1. V lost 6 bases to trimming and J lost 6 bases; unmatched junction nucleotides: 0. Germline CDR1 MDHEN, CDR2 SYDVKM. The CDR3 totals 11 residues. CDR3: CASRTGAEAFF. Written as DNA, the CDR3 is TGTGCCAGCAGGACAGGGGCTGAAGCTTTCTTT.

This clonotype was detected ten times or more. V gene TRBV5-1 combines with J gene TRBJ2-5; 8 bases match TRBD1. This CDR3 spans 15 amino acids. Trimming at V came to 4 bases and at J to 1 base, leaving 6 bases not matched to a gene. In germline, CDR1 is SGHRS, CDR2 YFSETQ. CDR3 loop: CASSAPDRAQETQYF. The CDR3 DNA follows: TGCGCCAGCAGCGCACCGGACAGGGCCCAAGAGACCCAGTACTTC.

This clonotype was recorded at least ten times. The chain joins TRBV20-1 to TRBJ2-7; 9 bases are shared with TRBD1. This CDR3 contains 14 residues. In germline, CDR1 is DFQATT, CDR2 SNEGSKA (reference sequence). The V segment lost 4 bases and the J segment 4 bases; nucleotides outside the gene matches: 8. The chain's CDR3 is CSAKGTGSVYEQYF. DNA of the CDR3: TGCAGTGCTAAAGGGACAGGGTCCGTGTACGAGCAGTACTTC.

The gene calls are TRBV28 and TRBJ2-2, with 10 bases fitting TRBD2. This CDR3 has 15 residues. The germline V gene encodes CDR1 MDHEN and CDR2 SYDVKM. After removal of 5 bases from V and 7 bases from J, the junction contained 7 bases not matched to a gene. CDR3 region: CASSLAGVLIGELFF. CDR3 nucleotides: TGTGCCAGCAGTCTAGCGGGAGTTTTGATCGGGGAGCTGTTTTTT. The full variable domain, with the rest looked up from reference TRBV28 and TRBJ2-2, is DVKVTQSSRYLVKRTGEKVFLECVQDMDHENMFWYRQDPGLGLRLIYFSYDVKMKEKGDIPEGYSVSREKKERFSLILESASTNQTSMYLCASSLAGVLIGELFFGEGSRLTVL.

This clonotype appeared many times. This chain joins TRBV6-2 or TRBV6-3 and TRBJ2-7; 8 bases are shared with TRBD2. J gave up 3 bases and V 6 bases, and 10 bases lay outside the gene matches. The CDR3 runs to 15 residues. CDR1 is MNHEY, CDR2 SVGEGT, per germline. CDR3 sequence reads: CASRQPGLVYYEQYF. The CDR3 DNA sequence: TGTGCCAGCAGACAACCGGGACTAGTGTACTACGAGCAGTACTTC.

The sample holds many counts of this clonotype. The chain employs TRBV7-2 and TRBJ2-7, with a possible D match to TRBD1 (6 bases). V was trimmed by 5 bases and J by 3 bases, leaving 17 bases between them. The CDR3 is 15 amino acids. Germline V gives CDR1 SGHTA, CDR2 FQGNSA. Here the CDR3 reads CASSLSGQFFYEQYF. The DNA of the CDR3 is TGTGCCAGCAGCCTTTCGGGACAATTTTTCTACGAGCAGTACTTC. Based on the CDR3 plus reference TRBV7-2 and TRBJ2-7, the full variable domain is GAGVSQSPSNKVTEKGKDVELRCDPISGHTALYWYRQSLGQGLEFLIYFQGNSAPDKSGLPSDRFSAERTGGSVSTLTIQRTQQEDSAVYLCASSLSGQFFYEQYFGPGTRLTVT.

With regard to this clonotype: A much larger clone lies one base from this, so it may be a read error. J is TRBJ2-7 and V is TRBV4-1; no clear D gene. Germline V gene lookup returns CDR1 MGHRA and CDR2 YSYEKL. The CDR3 has 13 residues. Trimming pared 2 bases from V and 5 bases from J, leaving 10 bases between. Here the CDR3 reads CASSQSGANEQYF. CDR3 bases: TGCGCCAGCAGCCAATCTGGCGCCAACGAGCAGTACTTC.

This clonotype was seen repeatedly, ten times or more. The chain is built from TRBV19 and TRBJ1-5; D is undetermined. Germline assignment: CDR1 LNHDA and CDR2 SQIVND (reference sequence). The CDR3 is made up of 13 amino acids. V lost 3 bases and J lost 6, with 9 bases in between. CDR3 amino acids: CASSIGRSQPQHF. The CDR3 bases are TGTGCCAGTAGTATCGGGCGAAGTCAGCCCCAGCATTTT.

At least ten counts were recorded for this clonotype. The chain has TRBV20-1 and TRBJ2-7; no clear D gene. Trimming left V 1 base short and J 3 bases short, with 22 bases between. The CDR3 covers 17 residues. Germline V gives CDR1 DFQATT, CDR2 SNEGSKA (reference sequence). CDR3 DNA: TGCAGTGCTAGAGTGGTGGATGGGTTACGGGTAGGCTACGAGCAGTACTTC. As protein: CSARVVDGLRVGYEQYF.

This clonotype was observed many times. The V gene is TRBV6-1, the J gene TRBJ2-5; D is possibly TRBD2 (6 bases). Trimming removed 2 bases from V and 1 base from J, with 14 bases in between. Germline V gives CDR1 MNHNS, CDR2 SASEGT. This CDR3 region has 16 residues. This CDR3 reads CASSELEGSSQETQYF. The CDR3, as DNA: TGTGCCAGCAGTGAATTGGAGGGGAGTTCCCAAGAGACCCAGTACTTC.

For the CDR3, the DNA is TGTGCCAGCAGTTTATCTCCGGGACTAGCTTCCTACGAGCAGTACTTC. Translation: CASSLSPGLASYEQYF. This sequence joins TRBV28 and TRBJ2-7; 9 nucleotides agree with TRBD2. Germline V CDR1 and CDR2: MDHEN, SYDVKM. CDR3 length: 16 residues. V lost 1 base to trimming and J lost 1 base; unmatched junction nucleotides: 5.

This clonotype was observed many times. V is TRBV7-2 and J is TRBJ2-2, with D possibly being TRBD1 or TRBD2 (5 bases each). The CDR3 has 17 residues. Per germline, CDR1 SGHTA and CDR2 FQGNSA. The germline V and J ends were trimmed by 5 bases and 0 bases, with 16 bases remaining between them. The CDR3: CASSRGVGTSNTGELFF. CDR3 in DNA: TGTGCCAGCAGCCGAGGGGTAGGGACCTCGAACACCGGGGAGCTGTTTTTT.

This clonotype was observed at least ten times. CDR3 sequence reads: CSARAYRGSYEQYF. CDR3 in DNA: TGCAGTGCTAGAGCCTACAGGGGTTCCTACGAGCAGTACTTC. The chain joins TRBV20-1 to TRBJ2-7, with 7 bases that match TRBD1. With V trimmed by 1 base and J by 1 base, 4 bases remained unmatched. Germline V gene sequence: CDR1 DFQATT, CDR2 SNEGSKA (reference sequence). CDR3 size: 14 residues.

The rearrangement links TRBV12-3 or TRBV12-4 to TRBJ1-1; no definite D call. The CDR3 spans 14 residues. Between the trimmed V and J ends, which lost 6 bases and 1 base, there was a span of 12 bases. The CDR3 DNA follows: TGTGCCAGCAGGCCAGAGGTTGCGAACACTGAAGCTTTCTTT. This translates into CASRPEVANTEAFF.

This clonotype appeared many times. The chain uses TRBV28 and TRBJ2-7; 7 bases are a match to TRBD1. With 10 bases clipped from V and 2 bases from J, the junction kept 5 bases outside the gene matches. Germline CDR1 MDHEN, CDR2 SYDVKM. CDR3 size: 12 residues. As DNA, the CDR3 is TGTGCCACCACGACAGGGCCCTACGAGCAGTACTTC. It translates to CATTTGPYEQYF.